A single TCR beta chain is shown here with its context. The antigen is not known. The germline gives CDR1 MDHEN, CDR2 SYDVKM. CDR3 length: 16 residues. The V and J ends lost 4 bases and 4 bases, in that order; junction bases with no gene match: 9. As originally analysed: ImmunoSEQ output lacked quality scores and full-length reads, limiting matched filtering. Clones were read by immunoSEQ multiplex PCR, and TCRdb kept only the in-frame ones, dropping some. Clonal size and the V and J genes are those of that table, whereas D and trimming came from the DNA. The table records under 1,100,000 clones, 75% of them present only once. This entry comes from a study of shared clonotypes between healthy human individuals. Study observations and caveats: For naive CD4 cells, around 5.1% of clonotypes were shared across a few donors.

This TCR was recovered from a man aged 18 to 29 in good health. The chain has TRBV28 and TRBJ1-4, with 7 bases identical to TRBD1. Input material: memory CD4+ T cells sorted from blood. Specified subset: CD45RA-negative fraction. As DNA, the CDR3 is TGTGCCAGCAGTTCTCAACCGGGACAGTATAATGAAAAACTGTTTTTT. Translating gives CASSSQPGQYNEKLFF.